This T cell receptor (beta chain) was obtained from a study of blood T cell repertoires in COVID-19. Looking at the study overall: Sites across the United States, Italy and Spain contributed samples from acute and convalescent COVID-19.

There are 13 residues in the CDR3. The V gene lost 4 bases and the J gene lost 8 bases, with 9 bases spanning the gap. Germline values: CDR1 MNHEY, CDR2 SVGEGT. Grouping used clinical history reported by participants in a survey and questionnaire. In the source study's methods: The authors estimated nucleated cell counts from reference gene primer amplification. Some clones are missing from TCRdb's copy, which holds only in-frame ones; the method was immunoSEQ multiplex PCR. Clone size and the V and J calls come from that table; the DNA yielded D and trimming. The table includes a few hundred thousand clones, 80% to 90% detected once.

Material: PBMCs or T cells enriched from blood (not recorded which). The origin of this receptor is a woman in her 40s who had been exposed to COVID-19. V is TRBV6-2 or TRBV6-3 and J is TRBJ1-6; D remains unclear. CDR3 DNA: TGTGCCAGCAGTTTGATGAGGGATTCACCCCTCCACTTT. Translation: CASSLMRDSPLHF.